This TCR beta chain was profiled in a study of T cells in Graves' hyperthyroidism and ophthalmopathy. This clonotype occurred many times. Amplification yielded TCR beta CDR3 regions, with RNA transcripts as the source. HTBI primers were employed in a first-round RT-PCR of the TCR CDR3. TCRdb reanalysed the multiplex PCR reads using MiXCR and keeps one entry per CDR3 protein. This table has over 700,000 distinct CDR3 sequences, 30% to 40% appearing once. Germline V gene sequence: CDR1 MGHDK, CDR2 SYGVNS. CDR3 size: 11 residues. V lost 7 bases and J lost 3, with 7 bases in between. The receptor was isolated from a woman aged 40-49 years with Graves' hyperthyroidism. The chain employs TRBV25-1 and TRBJ2-7; no firm D call. Sequences were obtained from blood. The CDR3 DNA sequence: TGTGCCAGCATTCATAGCTACGAGCAGTACTTC. Its translation: CASIHSYEQYF.